This T cell receptor (beta chain) is drawn from a study of blood T cell repertoires in COVID-19. The V gene's germline CDR1 is SGHTA and CDR2 FQGNSA. The CDR3 length is 15 residues. V was pared by 6 bases and J by 5 bases, with 17 bases between. The protocol was immunoSEQ multiplex PCR, while the TCRdb copy is restricted to in-frame clones and leaves out a portion. Among around 330,000 clones listed, about nine tenths were seen once. The rearrangement joins TRBV7-2 to TRBJ1-5; possible D gene TRBD1, 5 bases. Sequencing was carried out using PBMCs or T cells enriched from blood (not recorded which). The TCR sequence derives from a man in his 60s who had recovered from COVID-19. The CDR3 sequence: CASRVGGGVDQPQHF. The CDR3 DNA follows: TGTGCCAGCAGGGTGGGCGGGGGAGTTGATCAGCCCCAGCATTTT.